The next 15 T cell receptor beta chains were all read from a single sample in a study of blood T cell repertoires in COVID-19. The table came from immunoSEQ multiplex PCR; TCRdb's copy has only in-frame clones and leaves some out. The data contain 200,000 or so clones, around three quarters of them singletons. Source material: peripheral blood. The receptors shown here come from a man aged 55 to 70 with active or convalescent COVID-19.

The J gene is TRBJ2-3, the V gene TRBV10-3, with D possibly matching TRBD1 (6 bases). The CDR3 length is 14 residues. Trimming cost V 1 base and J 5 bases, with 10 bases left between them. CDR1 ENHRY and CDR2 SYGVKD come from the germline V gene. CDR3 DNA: TGTGCCATCAGTGAGTTGGGGGCGGGAGATACGCAGTATTTT. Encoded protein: CAISELGAGDTQYF.

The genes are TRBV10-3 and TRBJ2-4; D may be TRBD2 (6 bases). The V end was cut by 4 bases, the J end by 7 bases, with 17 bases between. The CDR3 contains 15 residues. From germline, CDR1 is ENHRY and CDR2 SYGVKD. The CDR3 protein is CAISVTSGRGNIQYF. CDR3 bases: TGTGCCATCAGTGTAACCAGCGGGCGTGGGAACATTCAGTACTTC.

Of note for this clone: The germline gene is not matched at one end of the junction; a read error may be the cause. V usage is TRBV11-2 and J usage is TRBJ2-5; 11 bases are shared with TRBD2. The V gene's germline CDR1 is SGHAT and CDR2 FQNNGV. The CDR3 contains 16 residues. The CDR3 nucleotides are TGTGCCAGCAGCCTAGAGGGCCTAGCGGGAGGTGAGACCCAGTACTTC. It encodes CASSLEGLAGGETQYF.

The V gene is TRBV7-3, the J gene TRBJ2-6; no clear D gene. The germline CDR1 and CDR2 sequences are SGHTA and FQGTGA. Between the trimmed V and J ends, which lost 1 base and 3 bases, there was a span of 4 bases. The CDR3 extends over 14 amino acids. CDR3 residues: CASSLIGGANVLTF. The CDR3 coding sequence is TGTGCCAGCAGCTTAATCGGTGGGGCCAACGTCCTGACTTTC.

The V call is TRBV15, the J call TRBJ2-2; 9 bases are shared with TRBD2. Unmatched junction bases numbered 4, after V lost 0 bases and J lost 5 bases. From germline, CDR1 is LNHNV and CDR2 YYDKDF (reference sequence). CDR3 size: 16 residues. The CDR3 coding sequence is TGTGCCACCAGCAGAGATCTAGCGGGGTTGACCGGGGAGCTGTTTTTT. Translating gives CATSRDLAGLTGELFF. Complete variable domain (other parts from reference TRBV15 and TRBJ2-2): DAMVIQNPRYQVTQFGKPVTLSCSQTLNHNVMYWYQQKSSQAPKLLFHYYDKDFNNEADTPDNFQSRRPNTSFCFLDIRSPGLGDTAMYLCATSRDLAGLTGELFFGEGSRLTVL.

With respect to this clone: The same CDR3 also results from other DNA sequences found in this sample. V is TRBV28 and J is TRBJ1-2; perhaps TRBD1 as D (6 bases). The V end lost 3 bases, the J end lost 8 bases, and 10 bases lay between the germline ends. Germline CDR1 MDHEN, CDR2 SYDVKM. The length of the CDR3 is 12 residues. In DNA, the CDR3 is TGTGCCAGCAGTTTCAGGGGATACGGCTACACCTTC. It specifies CASSFRGYGYTF.

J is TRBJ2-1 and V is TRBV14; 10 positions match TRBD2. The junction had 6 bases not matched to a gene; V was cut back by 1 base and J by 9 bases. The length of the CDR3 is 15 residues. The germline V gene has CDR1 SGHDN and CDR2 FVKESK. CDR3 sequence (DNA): TGTGCCAGCAGCCAAGCTAGCGGGAGTTTCAGTGAGCAGTTCTTC. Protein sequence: CASSQASGSFSEQFF.

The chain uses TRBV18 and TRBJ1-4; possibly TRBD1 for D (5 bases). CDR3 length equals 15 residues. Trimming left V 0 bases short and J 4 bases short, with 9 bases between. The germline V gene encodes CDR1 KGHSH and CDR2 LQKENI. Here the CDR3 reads CASSPPGLINEKLFF. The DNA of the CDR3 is TGTGCCAGCTCACCACCGGGACTGATTAATGAAAAACTGTTTTTT.

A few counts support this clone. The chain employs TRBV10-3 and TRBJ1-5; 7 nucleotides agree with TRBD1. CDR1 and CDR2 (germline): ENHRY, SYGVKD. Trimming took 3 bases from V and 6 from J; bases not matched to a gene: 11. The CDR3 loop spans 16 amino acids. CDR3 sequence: CAISEASGGEGQPQHF. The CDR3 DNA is TGTGCCATCAGTGAAGCTTCAGGGGGAGAGGGTCAGCCCCAGCATTTT.

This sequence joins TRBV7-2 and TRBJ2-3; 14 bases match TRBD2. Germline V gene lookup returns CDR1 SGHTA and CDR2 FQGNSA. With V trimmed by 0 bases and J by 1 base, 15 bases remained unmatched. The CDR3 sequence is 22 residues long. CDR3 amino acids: CASSLALGTSGGSRAGTDTQYF. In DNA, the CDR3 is TGTGCCAGCAGCTTAGCGCTGGGGACTAGCGGGGGTAGCCGGGCTGGCACAGATACGCAGTATTTT. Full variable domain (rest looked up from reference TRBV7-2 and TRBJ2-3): GAGVSQSPSNKVTEKGKDVELRCDPISGHTALYWYRQSLGQGLEFLIYFQGNSAPDKSGLPSDRFSAERTGGSVSTLTIQRTQQEDSAVYLCASSLALGTSGGSRAGTDTQYFGPGTRLTVL.

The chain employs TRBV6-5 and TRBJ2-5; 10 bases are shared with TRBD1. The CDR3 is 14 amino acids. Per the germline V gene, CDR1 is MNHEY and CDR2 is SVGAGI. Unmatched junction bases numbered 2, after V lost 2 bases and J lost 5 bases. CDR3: CASSYGTGDETQYF. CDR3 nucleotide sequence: TGTGCCAGCAGTTACGGGACAGGGGATGAGACCCAGTACTTC.

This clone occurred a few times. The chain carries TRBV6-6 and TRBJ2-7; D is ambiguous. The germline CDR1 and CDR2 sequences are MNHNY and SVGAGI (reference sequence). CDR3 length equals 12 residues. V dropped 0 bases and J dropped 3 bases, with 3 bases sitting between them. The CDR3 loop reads CASSYSLYEQYF. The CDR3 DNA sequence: TGTGCCAGCAGTTACTCTCTCTACGAGCAGTACTTC.

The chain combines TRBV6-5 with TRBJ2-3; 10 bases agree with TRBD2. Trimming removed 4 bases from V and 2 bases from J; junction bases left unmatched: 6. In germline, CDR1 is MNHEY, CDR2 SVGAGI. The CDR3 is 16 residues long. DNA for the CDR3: TGTGCCAGCAGTTTTCGGACTAGCGGATACACAGATACGCAGTATTTT. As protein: CASSFRTSGYTDTQYF.

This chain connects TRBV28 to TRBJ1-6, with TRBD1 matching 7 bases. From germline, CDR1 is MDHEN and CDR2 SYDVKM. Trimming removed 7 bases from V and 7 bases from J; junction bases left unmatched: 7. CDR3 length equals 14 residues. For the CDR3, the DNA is TGTGCCAGCATTAAGACAGGGTGGAATTCACCCCTCCACTTT. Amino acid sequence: CASIKTGWNSPLHF.

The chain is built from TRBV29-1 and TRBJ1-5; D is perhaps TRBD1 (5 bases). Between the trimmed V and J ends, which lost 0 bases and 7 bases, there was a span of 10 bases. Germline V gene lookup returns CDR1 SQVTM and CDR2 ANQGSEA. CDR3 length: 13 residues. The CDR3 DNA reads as TGCAGCGTTGAAGATAGCCAGGGCCAGCCCCAGCATTTT. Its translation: CSVEDSQGQPQHF.